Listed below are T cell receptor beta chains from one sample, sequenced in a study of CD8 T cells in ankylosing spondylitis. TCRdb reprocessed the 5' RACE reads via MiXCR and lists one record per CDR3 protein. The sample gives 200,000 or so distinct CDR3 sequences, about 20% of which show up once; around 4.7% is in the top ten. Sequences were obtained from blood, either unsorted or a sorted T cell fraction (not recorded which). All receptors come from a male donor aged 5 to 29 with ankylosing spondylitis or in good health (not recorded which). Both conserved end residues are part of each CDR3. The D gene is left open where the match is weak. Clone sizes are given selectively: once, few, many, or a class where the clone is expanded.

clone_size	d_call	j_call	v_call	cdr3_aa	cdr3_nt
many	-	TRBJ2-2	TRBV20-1	CSAAGWTGELFF	TGCAGTGCTGCCGGGTGGACCGGGGAGCTGTTTTTT
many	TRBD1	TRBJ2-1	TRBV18	CASSPRGTGSFF	TGTGCCAGCTCACCACGCGGGACAGGGTCTTTCTTC
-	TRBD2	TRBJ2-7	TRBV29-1	CSVSGLAAYEQYF	TGCAGCGTTTCGGGACTAGCGGCCTACGAGCAGTACTTC
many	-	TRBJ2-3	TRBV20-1	CSATRNRQPTDTQYF	TGCAGTGCCACCAGGAACCGACAGCCCACGGATACGCAGTATTTT
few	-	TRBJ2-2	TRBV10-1	CASSELTTSSGELFF	TGCGCCAGCAGTGAGTTGACGACTAGTTCCGGGGAGCTGTTTTTT
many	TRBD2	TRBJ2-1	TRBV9	CASSISGSGDEQFF	TGTGCCAGCAGCATTAGCGGGAGTGGCGATGAGCAGTTCTTC
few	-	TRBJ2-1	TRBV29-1	CSVDREKDNEQFF	TGCAGCGTTGACAGGGAGAAAGACAATGAGCAGTTCTTC
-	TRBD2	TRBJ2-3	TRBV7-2	CASSPLLATSTDTQYF	TGTGCCAGCAGCCCTTTACTAGCGACTAGCACAGATACGCAGTATTTT
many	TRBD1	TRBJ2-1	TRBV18	CASSQTGTGIVNEQFF	TGTGCCAGCTCACAAACCGGGACAGGAATAGTCAATGAGCAGTTCTTC
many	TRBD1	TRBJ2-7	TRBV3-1	CASSQVGQGEYF	TGTGCCAGCAGCCAAGTGGGACAGGGGGAGTACTTC
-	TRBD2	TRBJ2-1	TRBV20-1	CSARASGSHEQFF	TGCAGTGCTAGAGCTAGCGGGAGTCATGAGCAGTTCTTC
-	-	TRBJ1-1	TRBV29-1	CSVGMNTEAFF	TGCAGCGTTGGGATGAACACTGAAGCTTTCTTT
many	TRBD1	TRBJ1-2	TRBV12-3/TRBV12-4	CASTQRFGQAANYGYTF	TGTGCCAGCACCCAGAGGTTTGGACAGGCCGCTAACTATGGCTACACCTTC
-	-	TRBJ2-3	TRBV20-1	CSARATTDTQYF	TGCAGTGCTAGAGCCACAACAGATACGCAGTATTTT
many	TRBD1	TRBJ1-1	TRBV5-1	CASSGWDSNEAFF	TGCGCCAGCAGCGGATGGGACAGCAATGAAGCTTTCTTT
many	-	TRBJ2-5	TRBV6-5	CASSFIGETQYF	TGTGCCAGCAGTTTTATCGGGGAGACCCAGTACTTC
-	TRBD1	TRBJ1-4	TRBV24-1	CATSDPGQADEKLFF	TGTGCCACCAGTGATCCGGGACAGGCAGATGAAAAACTGTTTTTT
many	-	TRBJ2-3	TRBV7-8	CASSHTGLLYF	TGTGCCAGCAGCCACACGGGACTGCTCTATTTT
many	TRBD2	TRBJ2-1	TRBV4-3	CASSPLGGNYNEQFF	TGCGCCAGCAGCCCACTCGGGGGGAACTACAATGAGCAGTTCTTC
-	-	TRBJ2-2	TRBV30	CAWRGVGPGELFF	TGTGCCTGGAGGGGAGTAGGTCCCGGGGAGCTGTTTTTT
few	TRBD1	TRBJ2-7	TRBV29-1	CSVEGQGSTYEQYF	TGCAGCGTTGAGGGACAGGGGTCAACCTACGAGCAGTACTTC
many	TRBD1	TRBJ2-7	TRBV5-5	CASSPGQGSNEQYF	TGTGCCAGCAGCCCAGGACAGGGTTCTAACGAGCAGTACTTC
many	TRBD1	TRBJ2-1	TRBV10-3	CAISDPGQGPFF	TGTGCCATCAGTGACCCTGGACAGGGACCGTTCTTC
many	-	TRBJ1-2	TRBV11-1	CASSHPADVYGYTF	TGTGCCAGCAGCCACCCGGCGGACGTCTATGGCTACACCTTC
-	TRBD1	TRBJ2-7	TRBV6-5	CASTTPGQGAREQYF	TGTGCCAGCACCACACCCGGACAGGGGGCGCGCGAGCAGTACTTC
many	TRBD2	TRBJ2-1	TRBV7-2	CASSLGLAGVSSYNEQFF	TGTGCCAGCAGCTTGGGACTAGCGGGAGTTAGCTCCTACAATGAGCAGTTCTTC